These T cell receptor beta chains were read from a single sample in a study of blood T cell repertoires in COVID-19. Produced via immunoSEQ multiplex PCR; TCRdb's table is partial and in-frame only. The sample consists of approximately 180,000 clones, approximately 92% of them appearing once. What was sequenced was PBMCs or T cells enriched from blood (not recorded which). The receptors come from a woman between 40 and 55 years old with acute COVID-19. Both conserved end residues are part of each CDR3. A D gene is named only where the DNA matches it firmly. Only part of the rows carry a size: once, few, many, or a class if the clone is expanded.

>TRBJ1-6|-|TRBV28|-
CASSSPADRFFRPLHF
TGTGCCAGCAGTTCCCCAGCCGACAGGTTTTTCCGCCCCCTCCACTTT
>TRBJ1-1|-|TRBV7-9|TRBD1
CASSLQGVGTEAFF
TGTGCCAGCAGCTTACAGGGGGTGGGAACTGAAGCTTTCTTT
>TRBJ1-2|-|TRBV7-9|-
CASSLEQNYGYTF
TGTGCCAGCAGCTTAGAACAGAACTATGGCTACACCTTC
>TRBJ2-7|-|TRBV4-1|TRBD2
CASSQVAGASTLEQYF
TGCGCCAGCAGCCAAGTAGCGGGCGCCTCAACACTCGAGCAGTACTTC
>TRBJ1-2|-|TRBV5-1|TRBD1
CASSPPDRVSDGYTF
TGCGCCAGCAGCCCCCCGGACAGGGTATCGGATGGCTACACCTTC
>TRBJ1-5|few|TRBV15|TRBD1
CATSRDRGRSNQPQHF
TGTGCCACCAGCCGCGACAGGGGACGAAGCAATCAGCCCCAGCATTTT
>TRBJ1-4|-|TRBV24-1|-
CATSDSRQVDNEKLFF
TGTGCCACCAGTGATTCTAGACAGGTCGATAATGAAAAACTGTTTTTT
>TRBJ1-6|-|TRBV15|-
CATSRDLAPSYNSPLHF
TGTGCCACCAGCAGAGATCTGGCTCCCTCCTATAATTCACCCCTCCACTTT
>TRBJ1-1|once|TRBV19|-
CASSIGAAEAFF
TGTGCCAGTAGTATAGGTGCAGCTGAAGCTTTCTTT
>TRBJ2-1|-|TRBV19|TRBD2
CASSIGGRDEQFF
TGTGCCAGTAGTATTGGCGGGAGGGATGAGCAGTTCTTC
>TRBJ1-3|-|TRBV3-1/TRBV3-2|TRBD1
CASSPLAPPGGSGNTIYF
TGTGCCAGCAGCCCATTAGCTCCCCCAGGGGGATCCGGAAACACCATATATTTT
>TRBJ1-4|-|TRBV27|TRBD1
CASSLSTGSGKLFF
TGTGCCAGCAGTTTATCGACAGGGTCGGGAAAACTGTTTTTT
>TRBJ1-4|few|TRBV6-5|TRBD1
CASSPDRDVGKLFF
TGTGCCAGCAGTCCGGACAGGGATGTGGGAAAACTGTTTTTT
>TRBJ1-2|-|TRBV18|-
CASSEGVYGYTF
TGTGCCAGCTCAGAAGGGGTTTATGGCTACACCTTC
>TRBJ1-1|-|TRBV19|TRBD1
CASGGTGQGAFF
TGTGCCAGTGGGGGGACAGGCCAGGGAGCTTTCTTT
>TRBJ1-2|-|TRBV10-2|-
CASSDIRQGGYGYTF
TGCGCCAGCAGTGACATTCGGCAGGGAGGCTATGGCTACACCTTC
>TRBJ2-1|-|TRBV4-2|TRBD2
CASSQDQRLASYNEQFF
TGTGCCAGCAGCCAAGATCAGAGACTAGCTTCTTACAATGAGCAGTTCTTC
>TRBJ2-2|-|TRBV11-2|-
CASNWGPGELFF
TGTGCCAGCAACTGGGGCCCCGGGGAGCTGTTTTTT
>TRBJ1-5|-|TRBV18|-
CASSSQGYSNQPQHF
TGTGCCAGCTCATCTCAGGGGTACAGCAATCAGCCCCAGCATTTT
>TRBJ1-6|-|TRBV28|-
CASSLMVPGSGNSPLHF
TGTGCCAGCAGTTTAATGGTTCCCGGGAGTGGGAATTCACCCCTCCACTTT
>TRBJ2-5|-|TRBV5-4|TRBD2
CASSLEGGSGVGQETQYF
TGTGCCAGCAGCTTGGAGGGAGGTAGCGGGGTTGGACAAGAGACCCAGTACTTC
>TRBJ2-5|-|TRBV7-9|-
CASSLETEETQYF
TGTGCCAGCAGCTTAGAGACAGAGGAGACCCAGTACTTC
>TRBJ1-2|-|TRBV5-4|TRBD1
CASSYGQAGYGYTF
TGTGCCAGCAGCTACGGACAGGCCGGCTATGGCTACACCTTC
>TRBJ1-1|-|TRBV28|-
CASSYSQGEAFF
TGTGCCAGCAGTTATAGCCAGGGGGAAGCTTTCTTT
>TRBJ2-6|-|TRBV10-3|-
CAISSGGPGANVLTF
TGTGCCATCAGCTCAGGAGGACCTGGGGCCAACGTCCTGACTTTC
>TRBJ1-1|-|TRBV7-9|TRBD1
CASSLGGQEAFF
TGTGCCAGCAGCTTAGGGGGACAGGAAGCTTTCTTT
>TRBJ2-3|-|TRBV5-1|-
CASSGTGRTDTQYF
TGCGCCAGCAGCGGGACTGGCAGGACAGATACGCAGTATTTT
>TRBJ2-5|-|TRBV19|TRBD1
CASSIDRGRAETQYF
TGTGCCAGTAGTATAGACAGGGGGCGAGCAGAGACCCAGTACTTC
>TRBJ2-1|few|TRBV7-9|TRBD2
CASSRLAGAYNEQFF
TGTGCCAGCAGCCGACTAGCGGGGGCCTACAATGAGCAGTTCTTC
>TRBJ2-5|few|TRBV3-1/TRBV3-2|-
CASSPPGRGQETQYF
TGTGCCAGCAGCCCTCCCGGCAGGGGCCAAGAGACCCAGTACTTC
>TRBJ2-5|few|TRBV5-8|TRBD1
CASSLGRQGKRETQYF
TGTGCCAGCAGCTTAGGGCGACAGGGGAAAAGAGAGACCCAGTACTTC
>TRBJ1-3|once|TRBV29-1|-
CSVAIGNTIYF
TGCAGCGTTGCCATTGGAAACACCATATATTTT
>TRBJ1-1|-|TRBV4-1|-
CASSQIGKNTEAFF
TGCGCCAGCAGCCAGATCGGGAAGAACACTGAAGCTTTCTTT
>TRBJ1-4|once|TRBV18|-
CASSPYDSATNEKLFF
TGTGCCAGCTCACCTTACGACAGCGCAACTAATGAAAAACTGTTTTTT
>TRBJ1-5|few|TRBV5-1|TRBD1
CASSLGAGGRDQPQHF
TGCGCCAGCAGCTTGGGGGCAGGGGGCAGGGATCAGCCCCAGCATTTT
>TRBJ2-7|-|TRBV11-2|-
CASSPNRGEQYF
TGTGCCAGCAGCCCAAATCGGGGGGAGCAGTACTTC
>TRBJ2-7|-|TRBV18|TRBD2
CASSPPRSTSGSYYEQYF
TGTGCCAGCTCACCACCCCGTTCGACTAGCGGGAGTTACTACGAGCAGTACTTC
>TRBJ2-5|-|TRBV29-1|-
CSVAQGSETQYF
TGCAGCGTCGCACAGGGTAGTGAGACCCAGTACTTC
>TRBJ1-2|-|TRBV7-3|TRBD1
CASSLIPGQGSGYTF
TGTGCCAGCAGCTTAATTCCCGGACAGGGGAGCGGCTACACCTTC